Presented here are 20 T cell receptor beta chains from one specimen sequenced in a study of control samples from healthy donors and cancer patients. TCRdb's table, derived via immunoSEQ multiplex PCR, lists solely in-frame clones and lacks some. Altogether 84,000 or so clones are present, 75% to 85% being singletons, with the ten largest covering around 10%. Source material: PBMCs. These receptors came from a man in his fifties or sixties with head and neck cancer.

The rearrangement links TRBV7-2 to TRBJ2-7, with 7 positions matching TRBD2. After removal of 1 base from V and 0 bases from J, the junction contained 6 bases not matched to a gene. CDR1 is SGHTA, CDR2 FQGNSA, per germline. The CDR3 runs 16 residues. CDR3 in DNA: TGTGCCAGCAGCTTAGTCGGCGGGAGCAACTCCTACGAGCAGTACTTC. Translating it yields CASSLVGGSNSYEQYF.

This chain links TRBV9 with TRBJ2-7; D gene uncertain. Trimming shortened V by 4 bases and J by 0 bases, and 20 bases separated the two germline ends. The CDR3 totals 17 residues. The V gene's germline CDR1 is SGDLS and CDR2 YYNGEE. The DNA of the CDR3 is TGTGCCAGCAGCCCCTCTGTTGGGATTTCCAGCTCCTACGAGCAGTACTTC. Encoded protein: CASSPSVGISSSYEQYF.

This sequence joins TRBV5-1 and TRBJ2-7, with D possibly being TRBD2 (5 bases). Between the trimmed V and J ends, which lost 0 bases and 4 bases, there was a span of 14 bases. The V gene's germline CDR1 is SGHRS and CDR2 YFSETQ. This CDR3 is 15 amino acids long. The CDR3 region is CASSLAPGGSYEQYF. The CDR3 coding sequence is TGCGCCAGCAGCTTGGCCCCAGGAGGAAGTTACGAGCAGTACTTC.

V gene TRBV11-2 combines with J gene TRBJ2-7; a possible D gene is TRBD1 (6 bases). This CDR3 has 13 residues. The V gene's germline CDR1 is SGHAT and CDR2 FQNNGV. The ends were cut back, 3 bases at V and 1 base at J, with 7 bases in the middle. In nucleotides, the CDR3 is TGTGCCAGCAGCTTTCAGGGGTCCTACGAGCAGTACTTC. The encoded protein is CASSFQGSYEQYF.

The rearrangement uses TRBV5-1 and TRBJ2-2; D is unclear. V dropped 2 bases and J dropped 3 bases, with 8 bases sitting between them. The CDR3 totals 14 residues. Germline lookup yields CDR1 SGHRS and CDR2 YFSETQ. CDR3 loop: CASSLPTYTGELFF. The CDR3 DNA follows: TGCGCCAGCAGCTTACCTACATACACCGGGGAGCTGTTTTTT. The full variable domain, its missing parts supplied by reference TRBV5-1 and TRBJ2-2, is KAGVTQTPRYLIKTRGQQVTLSCSPISGHRSVSWYQQTPGQGLQFLFEYFSETQRNKGNFPGRFSGRQFSNSRSEMNVSTLELGDSALYLCASSLPTYTGELFFGEGSRLTVL.

The chain has TRBV5-4 and TRBJ2-5; 8 bases are a match to TRBD2. Germline assignment: CDR1 SGHNT and CDR2 YYREEE (reference sequence). The J segment lost 3 bases and the V segment lost 3 bases, leaving 4 bases of the junction unmatched. The CDR3 extends over 14 amino acids. CDR3 amino acids: CASSSPGGEETQYF. The CDR3 coding sequence is TGTGCCAGCAGCTCGCCGGGGGGGGAAGAGACCCAGTACTTC.

The chain employs TRBV21-1 and TRBJ1-2. TRBV21-1 is tagged as a pseudogene. The CDR3 is made up of 19 amino acids. DNA for the CDR3: TGTGCCAGCAGCAAAAAAGCCTCTCGGGAAAGGGATGAAGACTATGGCTACACCTTC. Encoded protein: CASSKKASRERDEDYGYTF.

The rearrangement joins TRBV7-9 to TRBJ2-6; 9 bases match TRBD1. V gave up 5 bases and J gave up 0 bases; unmatched junction bases: 8. The CDR3 loop spans 18 amino acids. The V gene's germline CDR1 is SEHNR and CDR2 FQNEAQ (reference sequence). Here the CDR3 reads CASSQLGQGSSGANVLTF. The CDR3 nucleotides read TGTGCCAGCAGCCAGCTAGGACAGGGGTCCTCTGGGGCCAACGTCCTGACTTTC.

The chain is built from TRBV28 and TRBJ1-2, with D tentatively TRBD1 (6 bases). The CDR3 loop spans 13 amino acids. V was shortened by 4 bases and J by 4 bases, with 10 bases between the two germline ends. Germline CDR1 reads MDHEN; CDR2 reads SYDVKM. The CDR3 DNA is TGTGCCAGCAGTTCACAGGGTTTCTATGGCTACACCTTC. Residues: CASSSQGFYGYTF.

The V call is TRBV5-4, the J call TRBJ2-5, with 11 nucleotides matching TRBD1. This CDR3 has 15 residues. Germline trimming cut 4 bases from V and 5 bases from J; bases unmatched to any gene: 7. Germline V lookup: CDR1 SGHNT, CDR2 YYREEE (reference sequence). CDR3 sequence: CASSPDRGRWETQYF. As DNA, the CDR3 is TGTGCCAGCAGCCCGGACAGGGGGCGCTGGGAGACCCAGTACTTC.

The V call is TRBV15, the J call TRBJ1-1; 10 bases map to TRBD1. V lost 1 base, J lost 4 bases, and 3 bases stayed unmatched. The CDR3 runs 15 residues. The germline CDR1 and CDR2 sequences are LNHNV and YYDKDF (reference sequence). CDR3 nucleotides: TGTGCCACCAGCAGAGGGGGGACAGGGGTCACTGAAGCTTTCTTT. This gives the protein CATSRGGTGVTEAFF.

As to this clone: Other DNA sequences in this specimen translate into the identical CDR3. The J gene is TRBJ2-5, the V gene TRBV28; D is perhaps TRBD1 (5 bases). The germline CDR1 and CDR2 sequences are MDHEN and SYDVKM. This CDR3 contains 12 residues. Trimming took off 5 bases at V and 2 bases at J, with 6 bases between the two ends. DNA for the CDR3: TGTGCCAGCAGTCCAGGGCAAGAGACCCAGTACTTC. It is translated as CASSPGQETQYF.

This chain uses TRBV7-2 with TRBJ2-5; a weak D match, TRBD2 (6 bases). Germline V gene data show CDR1 as SGHTA and CDR2 as FQGNSA. The V end lost 6 bases, the J end lost 5 bases, and 22 bases lay between the germline ends. CDR3 length equals 16 residues. CDR3 coding DNA: TGTGCCAGCAGGTTATCCGGGACTGGCACGGGGGAGACCCAGTACTTC. This translates into CASRLSGTGTGETQYF.

This clone was picked up a small number of times. The chain links TRBV10-3 to TRBJ1-5; unclear D gene. Per germline, CDR1 ENHRY and CDR2 SYGVKD. V lost 7 bases and J lost 7, with 14 bases in between. The CDR3 loop spans 13 amino acids. CDR3 residues: CAINSVASQPQHF. The CDR3 DNA is TGTGCCATCAATTCGGTAGCGTCGCAGCCCCAGCATTTT.

The chain combines TRBV5-1 with TRBJ1-2; no clear D gene. CDR1 is SGHRS, CDR2 YFSETQ, per germline. V lost 0 bases, J lost 4 bases, and 13 bases lay in between. The CDR3 runs 15 residues. The CDR3 region is CASSLAAGPSYGYTF. CDR3 nucleotide sequence: TGCGCCAGCAGCTTGGCCGCAGGCCCCAGCTATGGCTACACCTTC.

Within the sample, this clone is medium-sized. The genes are TRBV28 and TRBJ1-2, with TRBD1 matching over 8 bases. The V gene end was trimmed by 4 bases and the J gene end by 3 bases; junction bases not matched to a gene: 16. There are 18 residues in the CDR3. Germline CDR1 and CDR2: MDHEN and SYDVKM. The CDR3 protein is CASSSHDRGAHYYYGYTF. In DNA, the CDR3 is TGTGCCAGCAGTTCCCACGACAGGGGCGCCCACTATTACTATGGCTACACCTTC.

This clone has only a few counts. The J gene is TRBJ2-7, the V gene TRBV25-1; 7 bases map to TRBD1. The trim removed 5 bases at V and 5 bases at J, leaving 6 bases unmatched. CDR3 length equals 13 residues. Germline lookup yields CDR1 MGHDK and CDR2 SYGVNS. The CDR3 loop reads CASSLTGTHEQYF. CDR3 sequence (DNA): TGTGCCAGCAGTCTGACAGGGACCCACGAGCAGTACTTC.

This chain links TRBV28 with TRBJ1-2; 10 nucleotides align to TRBD1. The CDR3 consists of 14 residues. J lost 5 bases, V lost 5 bases, and 5 bases had no gene match. Germline CDR1 and CDR2: MDHEN and SYDVKM. CDR3 region: CASSLGQGGYGYTF. The CDR3 DNA sequence: TGTGCCAGCAGTCTAGGACAGGGGGGGTATGGCTACACCTTC.

The chain recombines TRBV12-3 or TRBV12-4 with TRBJ1-2; D gene uncertain. There are 13 residues in the CDR3. Trimming took off 2 bases at V and 6 bases at J, with 10 bases between the two ends. The CDR3 reads CASSLRQLNGYTF. As DNA, the CDR3 is TGTGCCAGCAGTTTAAGGCAGCTAAATGGCTACACCTTC.

The rearrangement uses TRBV5-4 and TRBJ2-5, with D perhaps TRBD1 or TRBD2 (8 bases each). Trimming removed 4 bases from V and 5 bases from J, with 18 bases in between. CDR1 SGHNT and CDR2 YYREEE come from the germline V gene (reference sequence). The CDR3 runs 15 residues. The CDR3 bases are TGTGCCAGCAGCCCGACAGGGGTAGCGGGGGAGACCCAGTACTTC. The encoded protein is CASSPTGVAGETQYF. The full variable domain, with the rest looked up from reference TRBV5-4 and TRBJ2-5, is ETGVTQSPTHLIKTRGQQVTLRCSSQSGHNTVSWYQQALGQGPQFIFQYYREEENGRGNFPPRFSGLQFPNYSSELNVNALELDDSALYLCASSPTGVAGETQYFGPGTRLLVL.